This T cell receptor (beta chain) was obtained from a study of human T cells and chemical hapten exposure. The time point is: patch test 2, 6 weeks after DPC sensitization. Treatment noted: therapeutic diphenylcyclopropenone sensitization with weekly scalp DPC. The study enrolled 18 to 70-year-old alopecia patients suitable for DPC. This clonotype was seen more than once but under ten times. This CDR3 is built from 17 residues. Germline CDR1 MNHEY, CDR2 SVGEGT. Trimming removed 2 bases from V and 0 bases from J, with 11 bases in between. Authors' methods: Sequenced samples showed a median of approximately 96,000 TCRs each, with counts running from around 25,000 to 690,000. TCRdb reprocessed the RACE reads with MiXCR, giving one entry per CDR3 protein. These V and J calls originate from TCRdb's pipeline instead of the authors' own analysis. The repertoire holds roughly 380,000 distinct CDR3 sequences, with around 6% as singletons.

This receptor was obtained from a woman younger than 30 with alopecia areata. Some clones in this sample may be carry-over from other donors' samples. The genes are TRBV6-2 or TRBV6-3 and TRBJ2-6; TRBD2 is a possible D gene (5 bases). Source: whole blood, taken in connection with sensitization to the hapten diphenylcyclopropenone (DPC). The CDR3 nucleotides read TGTGCCAGCAGTTACGAGGGCACGTACTCTGGGGCCAACGTCCTGACTTTC. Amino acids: CASSYEGTYSGANVLTF.